What follows are 3 T cell receptor beta chains derived from one specimen sequenced in a study of post-analysis software for immune sequencing data. Their antigen targets remain unknown. Unique molecular identifiers had been added to the TCR beta cDNA libraries. TCRdb analysed the PCR reads with MiXCR anew, one entry per CDR3 protein. Of approximately 630,000 distinct CDR3 sequences detected, around 64% appear once; the ten largest clones hold around 11%. General observations from the study: Higher frequency in patients than in controls was seen for roughly five TRBV segments, with TRBV5-6, TRBV5-1 and TRBV20-1 among them.

Sequencing was carried out using blood. The receptors shown here come from a girl aged 2-9 years with multiple sclerosis.

This sequence joins TRBV7-9 and TRBJ2-1, with D maybe TRBD2 (5 bases). Trimming left V 2 bases short and J 0 bases short, with 14 bases between. The V gene's germline CDR1 is SEHNR and CDR2 FQNEAQ (reference sequence). The CDR3 extends over 17 amino acids. The CDR3 here is CASSLTAGKSSYNEQFF. The CDR3 coding sequence is TGTGCCAGCAGCTTAACCGCGGGTAAAAGCTCCTACAATGAGCAGTTCTTC.

The chain links TRBV7-9 to TRBJ2-7; TRBD2 matches at 7 bases. The junction had 10 bases not matched to a gene; V was cut back by 7 bases and J by 4 bases. The CDR3 is 14 amino acids. Germline CDR1 SEHNR, CDR2 FQNEAQ (reference sequence). In DNA form, the CDR3 reads TGTGCCAGCACCCGGGGCGGGAGAGGTTACGAGCAGTACTTC. Residues: CASTRGGRGYEQYF.

In DNA form, the CDR3 reads TGTGCCAGCGTTGGGCAGTTTCAAGAGACCCAGTACTTC. This translates into CASVGQFQETQYF. This chain links TRBV2 with TRBJ2-5; the D is unclear. CDR3 length: 13 residues. Trimming took off 8 bases at V and 2 bases at J, with 12 bases between the two ends. Germline V gene lookup returns CDR1 SNHLY and CDR2 FYNNEI.